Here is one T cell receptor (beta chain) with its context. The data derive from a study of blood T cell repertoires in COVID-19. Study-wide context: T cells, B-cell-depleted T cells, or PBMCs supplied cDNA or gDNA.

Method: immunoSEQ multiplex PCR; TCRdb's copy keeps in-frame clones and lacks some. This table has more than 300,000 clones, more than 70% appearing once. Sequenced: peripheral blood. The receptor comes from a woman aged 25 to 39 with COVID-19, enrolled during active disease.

The CDR3 DNA reads as TGTGCCAGCAGTTACTCGAGGACGGCGGGGGCCGAGCAGTACGTC. Translation: CASSYSRTAGAEQYV. The gene calls are TRBV6-2 or TRBV6-3 and TRBJ2-7, with D perhaps TRBD2 (7 bases). Trimming left V 0 bases short and J 6 bases short, with 15 bases between. This CDR3 has 15 amino acids. Germline CDR1 is MNHEY and CDR2 is SVGEGT.